This T cell receptor (beta chain) was obtained from a study of cytomegalovirus exposure and HLA in healthy donors. Study details: The approximately 120 validation repertoires, a later analysis reported, used the same platform as the 666 first-cohort repertoires. Notes on the study in general: Researchers catalogued over 150 TCR beta chains as cytomegalovirus-associated. Reported performance of the classifier showed diagnosis of cytomegalovirus status with high specificity and sensitivity. As confirmed in vitro, a few CMV-associated chains were specific for CMV antigens.

Notes on this clone: The antigen remains unidentified.

The CDR3 spans 19 residues. The protocol was immunoSEQ multiplex PCR, while the TCRdb copy is restricted to in-frame clones and leaves out a portion. The sample gives roughly 60,000 clones, about 95% of which show up once; almost 6% is in the top ten. This sequence joins TRBV1 and TRBJ2-3; no DNA check was done on the table's D call, TRBD2. TRBV1 is assigned pseudogene status. Sequencing used PBMCs. The TCR sequence derives from a woman aged 18 to 35 in good health and CMV-seropositive. The CDR3, as DNA: TGCACCAGCAGCCCGCGCCGGACTAGCGGGAACGGGAGCACAGATACGCAGTATTTT. Protein sequence: CTSSPRRTSGNGSTDTQYF.